This note documents a single TCR beta chain sequence. What it binds is not known. The source of the sample is a study of shared clonotypes between healthy human individuals. About the research overall: Each donor had three CD4 naive, three CD4 memory, two CD8 naive and one CD8 memory plate.

Study observations and caveats: Sequencing depth was predicted to influence how clonotypes are shared among donors.

TCRdb's copy holds only in-frame clones and misses some; the assay was immunoSEQ multiplex PCR. The data show some 980,000 clones, more than 75% seen once. All participating donors were Caucasian adults from Nashville, Tennessee. V lost 0 bases and J lost 3, with 14 bases in between. The germline V gene has CDR1 KGHSH and CDR2 LQKENI. This CDR3 spans 16 amino acids. The sequencing sample was made of memory CD4+ T cells sorted from blood. Subset described: CD45RA-negative fraction. The chain carries TRBV18 and TRBJ1-1, with a possible D match to TRBD1 (5 bases). The sequence came from a man between 18 and 35 years old in good health. The DNA of the CDR3 is TGTGCCAGCTCACCACCGACGGGACGGTCGGACACTGAAGCTTTCTTT. This encodes CASSPPTGRSDTEAFF.